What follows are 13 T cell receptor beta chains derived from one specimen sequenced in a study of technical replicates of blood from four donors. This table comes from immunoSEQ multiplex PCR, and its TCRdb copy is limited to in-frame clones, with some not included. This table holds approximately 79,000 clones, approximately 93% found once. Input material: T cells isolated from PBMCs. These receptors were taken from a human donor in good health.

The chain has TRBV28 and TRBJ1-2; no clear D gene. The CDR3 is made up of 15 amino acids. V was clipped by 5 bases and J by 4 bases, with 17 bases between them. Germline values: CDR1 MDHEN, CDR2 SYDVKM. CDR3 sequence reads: CASSPPPRGIYGYTF. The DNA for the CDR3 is TGTGCCAGCAGTCCGCCCCCCCGGGGTATCTATGGCTACACCTTC.

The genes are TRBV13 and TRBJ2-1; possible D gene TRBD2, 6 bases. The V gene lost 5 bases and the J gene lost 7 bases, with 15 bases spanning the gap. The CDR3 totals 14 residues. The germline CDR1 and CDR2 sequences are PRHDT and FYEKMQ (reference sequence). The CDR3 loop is CASSAQYRGNEQFF. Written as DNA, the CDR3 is TGTGCCAGCAGCGCACAGTACCGGGGGAATGAGCAGTTCTTC.

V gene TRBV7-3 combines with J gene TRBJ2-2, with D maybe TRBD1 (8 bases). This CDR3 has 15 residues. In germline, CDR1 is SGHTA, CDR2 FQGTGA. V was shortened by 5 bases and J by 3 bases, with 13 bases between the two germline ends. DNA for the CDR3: TGTGCCAGCAGCAAACAGGGGGGGGACACCGGGGAGCTGTTTTTT. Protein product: CASSKQGGDTGELFF.

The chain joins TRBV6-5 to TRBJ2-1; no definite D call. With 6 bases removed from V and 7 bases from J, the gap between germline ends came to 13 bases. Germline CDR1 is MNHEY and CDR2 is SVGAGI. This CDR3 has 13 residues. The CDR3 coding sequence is TGTGCCAGCAGCGCGGAAGGTTGGAATGAGCAGTTCTTC. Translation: CASSAEGWNEQFF.

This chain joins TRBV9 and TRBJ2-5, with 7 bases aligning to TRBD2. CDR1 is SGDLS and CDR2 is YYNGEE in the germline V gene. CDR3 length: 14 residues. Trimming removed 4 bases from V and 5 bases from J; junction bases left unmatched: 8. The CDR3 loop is CASSLSGVRETQYF. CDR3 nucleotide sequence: TGTGCCAGCAGCCTAAGCGGGGTTCGGGAGACCCAGTACTTC. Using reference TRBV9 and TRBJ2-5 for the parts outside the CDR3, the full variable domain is DSGVTQTPKHLITATGQRVTLRCSPRSGDLSVYWYQQSLDQGLQFLIQYYNGEERAKGNILERFSAQQFPDLHSELNLSSLELGDSALYFCASSLSGVRETQYFGPGTRLLVL.

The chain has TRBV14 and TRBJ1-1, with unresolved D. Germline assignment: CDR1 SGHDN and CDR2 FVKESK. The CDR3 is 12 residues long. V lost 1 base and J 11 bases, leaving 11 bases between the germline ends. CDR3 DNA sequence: TGTGCCAGCAGCCAAGGTGCGGCGCTCGCTTTCTTT. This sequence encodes CASSQGAALAFF. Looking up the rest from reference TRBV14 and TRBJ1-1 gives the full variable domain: EAGVTQFPSHSVIEKGQTVTLRCDPISGHDNLYWYRRVMGKEIKFLLHFVKESKQDESGMPNNRFLAERTGGTYSTLKVQPAELEDSGVYFCASSQGAALAFFGQGTRLTVV.

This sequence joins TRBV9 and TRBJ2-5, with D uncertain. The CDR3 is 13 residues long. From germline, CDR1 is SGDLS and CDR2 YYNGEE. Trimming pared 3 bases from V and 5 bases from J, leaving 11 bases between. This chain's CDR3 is CASSAHSEETQYF. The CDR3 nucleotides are TGTGCCAGCAGCGCTCACTCGGAGGAGACCCAGTACTTC.

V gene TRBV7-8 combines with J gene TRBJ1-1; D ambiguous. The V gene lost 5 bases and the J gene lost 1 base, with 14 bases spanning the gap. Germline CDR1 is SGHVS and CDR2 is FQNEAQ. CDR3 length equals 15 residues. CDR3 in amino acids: CASSMWTEGNTEAFF. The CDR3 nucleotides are TGTGCCAGCAGCATGTGGACGGAGGGGAACACTGAAGCTTTCTTT.

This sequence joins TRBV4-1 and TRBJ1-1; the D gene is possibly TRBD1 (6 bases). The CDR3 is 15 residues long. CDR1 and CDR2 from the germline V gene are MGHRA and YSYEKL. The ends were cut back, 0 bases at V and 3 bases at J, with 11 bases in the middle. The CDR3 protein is CASSQERGIYTEAFF. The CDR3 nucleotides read TGCGCCAGCAGCCAAGAGAGGGGGATTTACACTGAAGCTTTCTTT.

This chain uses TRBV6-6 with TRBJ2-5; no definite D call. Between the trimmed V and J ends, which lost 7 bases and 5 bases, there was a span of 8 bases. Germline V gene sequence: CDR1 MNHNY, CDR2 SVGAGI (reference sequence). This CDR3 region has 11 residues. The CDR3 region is CASTFGETQYF. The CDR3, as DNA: TGTGCCAGCACCTTCGGGGAGACCCAGTACTTC.

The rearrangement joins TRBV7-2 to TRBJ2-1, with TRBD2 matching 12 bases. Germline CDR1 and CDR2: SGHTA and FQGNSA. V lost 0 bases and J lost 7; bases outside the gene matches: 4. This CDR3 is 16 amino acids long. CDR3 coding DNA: TGTGCCAGCAGCTTAGCGGGGCTAGCGGGAGGGAATGAGCAGTTCTTC. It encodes CASSLAGLAGGNEQFF.

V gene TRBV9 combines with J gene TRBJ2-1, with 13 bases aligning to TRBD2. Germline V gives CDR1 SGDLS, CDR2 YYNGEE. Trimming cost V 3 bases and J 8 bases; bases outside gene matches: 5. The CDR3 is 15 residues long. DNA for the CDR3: TGTGCCAGCAGCGCTACTAGCGGGAGGGCCCATGAGCAGTTCTTC. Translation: CASSATSGRAHEQFF. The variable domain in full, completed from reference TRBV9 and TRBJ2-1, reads DSGVTQTPKHLITATGQRVTLRCSPRSGDLSVYWYQQSLDQGLQFLIQYYNGEERAKGNILERFSAQQFPDLHSELNLSSLELGDSALYFCASSATSGRAHEQFFGPGTRLTVL.

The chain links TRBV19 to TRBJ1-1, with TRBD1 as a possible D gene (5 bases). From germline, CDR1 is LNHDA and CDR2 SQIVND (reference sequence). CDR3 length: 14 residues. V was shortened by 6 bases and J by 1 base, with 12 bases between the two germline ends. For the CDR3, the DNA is TGTGCCAGTAGACAGGATAGAGCGAACACTGAAGCTTTCTTT. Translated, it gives CASRQDRANTEAFF.